The 9 T cell receptor beta chains in this list originate from one sample, sequenced in a study of blood T cell repertoires in COVID-19. Assay used: immunoSEQ multiplex PCR; TCRdb lists only in-frame clones, some missing. The data contain about 210,000 clones, approximately 85% of them singletons. Sequenced: peripheral blood. These receptors originate from a woman aged 70-85 years with COVID-19, enrolled during active disease.

For the CDR3, the DNA is TGTGCCAGCAGCCCGACGGGGGACAGTAATGAAAAACTGTTTTTT. It translates to CASSPTGDSNEKLFF. The chain has TRBV11-2 and TRBJ1-4; TRBD1 agrees at 7 bases. Unmatched junction bases numbered 7, after V lost 5 bases and J lost 4 bases. This CDR3 contains 15 residues. Germline V gives CDR1 SGHAT, CDR2 FQNNGV.

This clone was observed a few times. This chain connects TRBV19 to TRBJ2-1, with 10 bases identical to TRBD2. The germline V gene has CDR1 LNHDA and CDR2 SQIVND (reference sequence). The CDR3 length is 20 residues. V trimming: 3 bases; J trimming: 1 base; junction bases outside the gene matches: 15. This CDR3 is CASSMARGLAGVRSYNEQFF. In nucleotides, the CDR3 is TGTGCCAGTAGTATGGCGAGGGGGCTAGCGGGAGTGAGGTCCTACAATGAGCAGTTCTTC.

This clone turned up a few times. V usage is TRBV21-1 and J usage is TRBJ1-1; the table's TRBD1 call for D was not verified on the DNA. TRBV21-1 is annotated as a pseudogene. There are 17 residues in the CDR3. The chain's CDR3 is CASSKPLRGRKDTEAFF. The DNA of the CDR3 is TGTGCCAGCAGCAAACCTCTAAGGGGGCGGAAGGACACTGAAGCTTTCTTT.

The chain combines TRBV6-5 with TRBJ2-7; D perhaps matches TRBD1 (6 bases). The CDR3 is made up of 13 amino acids. Trimming removed 7 bases at V and 2 bases at J, with 12 bases between. Germline-derived CDR1 and CDR2 are MNHEY and SVGAGI. CDR3 protein: CASINTGTYEQYF. The CDR3 nucleotides read TGTGCCAGCATCAATACAGGGACCTACGAGCAGTACTTC.

This clone has a handful of counts. The chain couples TRBV30 to TRBJ2-5, with D possibly TRBD1 on 5 matching bases. V lost 6 bases and J lost 5, with 13 bases in between. CDR3 size: 12 residues. Germline lookup yields CDR1 GTSNPN and CDR2 SVGIG (reference sequence). The CDR3 region has the DNA TGTGCCTGTTCCAGGGTTAAGGAGACCCAGTACTTC. It translates to CACSRVKETQYF.

The J gene is TRBJ2-3, the V gene TRBV3-1 (or the pseudogene TRBV3-2); 7 bases line up with TRBD2. This CDR3 spans 16 amino acids. Germline V CDR1 and CDR2: LGHDT, YNNKEL (reference sequence). J gave up 2 bases and V 0 bases, and 5 bases lay outside the gene matches. DNA of the CDR3: TGTGCCAGCAGCCAAGAAGGAGCGGGATTCACAGATACGCAGTATTTT. Protein: CASSQEGAGFTDTQYF.

This rearrangement joins TRBV10-3 to TRBJ2-7; 7 positions agree with TRBD1. The CDR3 loop spans 11 amino acids. Germline V gene sequence: CDR1 ENHRY, CDR2 SYGVKD. V lost 9 bases and J lost 6; bases outside the gene matches: 5. The CDR3 loop is CAIRQGAEQYF. In DNA form, the CDR3 reads TGTGCCATAAGACAGGGAGCCGAGCAGTACTTC.

This sequence joins TRBV6-2 or TRBV6-3 and TRBJ1-2, with unresolved D. Germline V gene sequence: CDR1 MNHEY, CDR2 SVGEGT. The ends were cut back, 0 bases at V and 7 bases at J, with 9 bases in the middle. The length of the CDR3 is 13 residues. The CDR3 reads CASSYSTRSGYTF. DNA of the CDR3: TGTGCCAGCAGTTACTCTACGAGAAGTGGCTACACCTTC.

The chain recombines TRBV7-6 with TRBJ2-1, with 10 bases aligning to TRBD2. The CDR3 spans 16 residues. Germline V gives CDR1 SGHVS, CDR2 FNYEAQ. V trimming: 5 bases; J trimming: 0 bases; junction bases outside the gene matches: 4. CDR3: CASSLGLAVSYNEQFF. The DNA of the CDR3 is TGTGCCAGCAGCCTAGGACTAGCGGTCTCCTACAATGAGCAGTTCTTC.